This TCR beta chain came from a study of OX40 agonist ivuxolimab in advanced cancers. Concerning the study at large: Ivuxolimab was a fully human IgG2 agonistic monoclonal antibody targeting the costimulatory receptor OX40 (CD134). The paper reports the monotherapy dose-escalation portion (N of about 54 patients) of the phase I ivuxolimab trial. Of the approximately 54 dose-escalation patients, hepatocellular carcinoma was present in around 20, melanoma in around 15, renal cell carcinoma in 9 and head and neck cancer in 9. Patients were allowed to have had prior anti-PD-1, anti-PD-L1 or anti-CTLA-4 therapy, and around two fifths of the dose-escalation patients had been treated with checkpoint inhibitors. A male proportion of around 83% and a mean age of approximately 61 years, ranging from 23 to 79, were recorded for the dose-escalation cohort. Three dose-escalation patients achieved partial responses, one with hepatocellular carcinoma and two with cutaneous melanoma. Intravenous ivuxolimab was administered to patients every 2 weeks at six dose levels: 0.01, 0.1, 0.3, 1.5, 3 and 10 mg/kg. The purpose of peripheral TCRbeta sequencing was to test whether ivuxolimab changed TCR sequence diversity and led to clonal T-cell expansion. What the authors observed across the whole study: After ivuxolimab, expanded clones were on average more numerous among CD8+ T cells than among CD4+ T cells. Low levels of normalized T-cell clonal expansion were also seen in some nonresponding patients. The antigen specificity of the peripheral T cells that underwent clonal expansion was not determined. In the 0.1-3.0 mg/kg groups, partial responders had among the lowest normalized peripheral clonal expansion, particularly in CD8+ T cells. At doses of 0.1 to 3.0 mg/kg, clonal expansion of both CD4+ and CD8+ T cells in blood was seen between baseline and week 6.

Of note for this clone: Its antigen remains undetermined. No much larger clonotype is one base removed from it; base qualities were not supplied.

The trial excluded patients who had a history of autoimmune disease or were on systemic immunosuppression. Peripheral blood for TCR sequencing was drawn from every dose cohort at baseline, at cycle 4 day 1 and at cycle 7 day 1. The samples were taken from a phase I, first-in-human, multicenter, open-label dose-escalation trial of ivuxolimab. Adults with locally advanced or metastatic melanoma, renal cell carcinoma, hepatocellular carcinoma or head and neck squamous cell carcinoma were enrolled in the trial. Before TCR sequencing, CD4+ and CD8+ T cells were separately sorted from peripheral blood. Genomic DNA was isolated from the sorted cells so that the TCRbeta CDR3 region could be sequenced. The immunoSEQ Assay was used to sequence the TCRbeta CDR3 regions. The table comes from immuneACCESS by way of TCRdb, which keeps in-frame sequences with V and J called. Part of the clones is missing from these tables; in studies checked, under half for an unresolved V gene and the rest for unknown reasons. Counted in this sample were about 5,100 clones; roughly three fifths of them appeared once. Roughly two thirds of the sample is taken by the ten largest.

The germline V gene (reference sequence) sets CDR1 to SGHNT and CDR2 to YYREEE. Deletion took 2 bases off V and 0 bases off J, with a span of 8 bases between the germline ends. Including cysteine and phenylalanine, the CDR3 has 14 amino acids. Only the CDR3 portion is preserved as DNA: 42 bases, with reading frame beginning at the first base. Sequenced here: CD4+ or CD8+ T cells sorted from blood, sampled in a trial of the OX40 agonist ivuxolimab. The origin of this receptor is an adult with an advanced solid tumor such as melanoma, head and neck, liver or kidney cancer. The chain joins TRBV5-4 to TRBJ1-1; the D gene is not confidently resolved. The CDR3 is CASSLGGVNTEAFF. The DNA sequence follows: TGTGCCAGCAGCTTAGGAGGAGTGAACACTGAAGCTTTCTTT.